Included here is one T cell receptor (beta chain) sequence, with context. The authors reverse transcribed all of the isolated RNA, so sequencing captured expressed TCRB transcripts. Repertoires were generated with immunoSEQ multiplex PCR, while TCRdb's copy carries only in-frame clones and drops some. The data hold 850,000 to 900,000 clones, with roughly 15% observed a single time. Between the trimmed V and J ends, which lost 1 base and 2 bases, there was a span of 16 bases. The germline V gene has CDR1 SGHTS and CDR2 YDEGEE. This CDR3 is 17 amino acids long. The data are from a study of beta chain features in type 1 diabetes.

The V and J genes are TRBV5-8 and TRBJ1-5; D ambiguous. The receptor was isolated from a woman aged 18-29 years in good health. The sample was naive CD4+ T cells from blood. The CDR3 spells CASSLWGTRRGNQPQHF. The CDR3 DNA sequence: TGTGCCAGCAGCTTGTGGGGTACGCGCCGGGGCAATCAGCCCCAGCATTTT.